This T cell receptor beta chain was captured by sequencing in a study of Graves' ophthalmopathy and Graves' hyperthyroidism. Whole-study context: Blood was drawn at initial diagnosis, before any treatment.

This clonotype has a count of ten or more. Its antigen is not identified. Broader study findings: A 13-signature model separated ophthalmopathy from stable hyperthyroidism, just over 85% sensitivity, 65% to 82% specificity. Blood was where most expanded thyroid clonotypes above 0.001 frequency also turned up.

This CDR3 has 17 residues. V lost 3 bases, J lost 6 bases, and 12 bases stayed unmatched. The germline gives CDR1 SGHAT, CDR2 FQNNGV. Amplified TCR beta CDR3 regions were obtained using RNA transcripts as template. First-round RT-PCR used HTBI primers; second-round multiplex PCR followed. Via MiXCR, TCRdb re-called the multiplex PCR reads, giving one row per CDR3 protein. The repertoire holds some 380,000 distinct CDR3 sequences, with 15% as singletons. The origin of this receptor is a woman aged 18-29 years with stable Graves' hyperthyroidism. The sequenced sample was peripheral blood. The chain recombines TRBV11-2 with TRBJ2-7; TRBD1 matches at 12 bases. CDR3 protein: CASSFTGWDRGRGEQYF. The CDR3 coding sequence is TGTGCCAGCAGCTTTACCGGATGGGACAGGGGGCGCGGCGAGCAGTACTTC.